The rows below give T cell receptor beta chains drawn from one sample of a study of OX40 agonist ivuxolimab in advanced cancers. Only in-frame clones appear in the TCRdb table, and some are missing; sequencing was by immunoSEQ multiplex PCR. The sample includes 110,000 or so clones, less than 95% of them seen just once. The specimen comprised CD4+ or CD8+ T cells sorted from blood, sampled in a trial of the OX40 agonist ivuxolimab. All receptors derive from an adult with an advanced solid tumor such as melanoma, head and neck, liver or kidney cancer. CDR3s include the opening cysteine and the closing phenylalanine or tryptophan. D genes are given only for firm matches. Clone size is not always given. Where it is, it says once, few, many or a class for expanded clones.

clone_size d_call v_call cdr3_aa
- - TRBV19 CASSPGLSSGANVLTF
- - TRBV5-1 CASSLGGHGSSYTF
- TRBD1 TRBV6-1 CASSSGQVGNQPQHF
- TRBD1 TRBV7-9 CASSQGTVNEKLFF
- - TRBV18 CASSPARAENNQPQHF
- - TRBV7-9 CASSLPGTVEGGYTF
- TRBD2 TRBV6-6 CASSGGLAGSYEQYF
- - TRBV2 CASSEQAYYGYTF
- - TRBV18 CASSLTPTVGNTIYF
- TRBD1 TRBV29-1 CSVDMAQGVGETQYF
- TRBD1 TRBV6-6 CASKARRQGLGEQYF
- - TRBV25-1 CASSGQDRYYGYTF
- TRBD1 TRBV10-3 CAIRQDRNQETQYF
- TRBD1 TRBV10-3 CAISEGDRNTEAFF
few - TRBV30 CAWSVLEKYF
- - TRBV19 CASSIGMKTGELFF
- TRBD1 TRBV7-3 CASSPGTAGNTEAFF
- - TRBV30 CASGIGYNEQFF
- TRBD1 TRBV5-4 CASSAGGSTEAFF
- TRBD2 TRBV7-6 CASSRTSGGSYNEQFF
- TRBD2 TRBV7-3 CASSVKRGDVDTQYF
- - TRBV7-8 CASRGRLPSGNTIYF
once - TRBV5-1 CASSSGSDQPQHF
- - TRBV5-1 CASSVQETQYF
- TRBD2 TRBV7-9 CASSLLAGGPSDTQYF
- - TRBV5-8 CASTLRLDTQYF
few - TRBV29-1 CSVVIRDSGNTIYF
once TRBD1 TRBV7-7 CASSPRTGTNSPLHF
- - TRBV6-5 CASSFGQGARSF
- - TRBV6-6 CASKNPEDPHYEQYF
- - TRBV7-3 CASSLTGANTGELFF
once TRBD1 TRBV27 CASCDRGASTDTQYF
- - TRBV6-5 CASSYRGGAGNTIYF
- - TRBV27 CASSSVNSGNTIYF
once TRBD2 TRBV19 CASKSGSMYEQYF
- TRBD2 TRBV5-1 CASSLESGTNTDTQYF
- - TRBV6-6 CASSPQGGNEQFF